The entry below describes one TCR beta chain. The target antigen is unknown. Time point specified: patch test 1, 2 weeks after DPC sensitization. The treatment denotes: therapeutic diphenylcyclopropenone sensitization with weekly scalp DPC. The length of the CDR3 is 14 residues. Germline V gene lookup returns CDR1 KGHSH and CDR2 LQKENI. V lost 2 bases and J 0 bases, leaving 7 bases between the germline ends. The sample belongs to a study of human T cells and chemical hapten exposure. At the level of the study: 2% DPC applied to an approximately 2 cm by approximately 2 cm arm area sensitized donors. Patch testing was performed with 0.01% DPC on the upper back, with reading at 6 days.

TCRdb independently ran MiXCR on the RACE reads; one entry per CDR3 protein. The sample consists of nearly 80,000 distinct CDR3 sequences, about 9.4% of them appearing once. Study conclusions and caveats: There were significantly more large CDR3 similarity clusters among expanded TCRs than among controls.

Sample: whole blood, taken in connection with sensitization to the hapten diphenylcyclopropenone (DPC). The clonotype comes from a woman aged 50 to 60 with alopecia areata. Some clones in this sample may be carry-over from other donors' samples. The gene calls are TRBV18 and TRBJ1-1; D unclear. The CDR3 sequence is CASSPAGLNTEAFF. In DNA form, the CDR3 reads TGTGCCAGCTCACCAGCCGGCCTGAACACTGAAGCTTTCTTT.